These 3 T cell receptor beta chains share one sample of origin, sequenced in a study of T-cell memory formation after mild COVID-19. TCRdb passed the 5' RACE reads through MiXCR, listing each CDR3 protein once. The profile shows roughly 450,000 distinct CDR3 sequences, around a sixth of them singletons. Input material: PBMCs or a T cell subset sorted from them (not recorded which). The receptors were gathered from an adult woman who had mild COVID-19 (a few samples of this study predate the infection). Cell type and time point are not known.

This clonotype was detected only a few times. The CDR3 sequence: CASSLTTLSTGGNEKLFF. CDR3 nucleotides: TGTGCCAGCAGCTTGACTACCCTGTCGACAGGTGGCAATGAAAAACTGTTTTTT. J is TRBJ1-4 and V is TRBV7-9; D perhaps matches TRBD1 (6 bases). V lost 3 bases and J 5 bases, leaving 22 bases between the germline ends. CDR3 size: 18 residues. CDR1 and CDR2 (germline): SEHNR, FQNEAQ (reference sequence).

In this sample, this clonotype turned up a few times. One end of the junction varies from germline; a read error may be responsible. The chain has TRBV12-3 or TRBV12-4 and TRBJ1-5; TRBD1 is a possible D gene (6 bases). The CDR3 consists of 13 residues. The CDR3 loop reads CASSLGVTGSQHF. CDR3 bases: TGTGCCAGCAGCTTAGGAGTCACAGGGTCCCAGCATTTT.

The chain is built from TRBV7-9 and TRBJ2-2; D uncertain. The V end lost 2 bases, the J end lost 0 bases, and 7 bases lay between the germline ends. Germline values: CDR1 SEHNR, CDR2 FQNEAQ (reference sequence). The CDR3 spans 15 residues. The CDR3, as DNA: TGTGCCAGCAGCTTAAACAACGCGAACACCGGGGAGCTGTTTTTT. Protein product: CASSLNNANTGELFF.